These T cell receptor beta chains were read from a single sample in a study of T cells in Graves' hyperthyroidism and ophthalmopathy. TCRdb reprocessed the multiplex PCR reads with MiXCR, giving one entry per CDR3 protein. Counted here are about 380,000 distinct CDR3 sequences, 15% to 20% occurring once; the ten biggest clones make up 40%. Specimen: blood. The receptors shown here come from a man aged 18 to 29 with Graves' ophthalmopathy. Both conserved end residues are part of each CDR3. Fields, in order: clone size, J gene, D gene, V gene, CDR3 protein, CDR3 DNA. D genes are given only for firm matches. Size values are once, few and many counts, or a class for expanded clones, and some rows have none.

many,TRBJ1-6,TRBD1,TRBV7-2,CASSPGQGTGSPLHF,TGTGCCAGCAGCCCCGGACAGGGGACGGGTTCACCCCTCCACTTT
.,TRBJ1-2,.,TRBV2,CASKGGSFLANYGYTF,TGTGCCAGCAAGGGCGGTTCTTTTTTAGCTAACTATGGCTACACCTTC
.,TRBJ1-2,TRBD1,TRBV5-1,CASSFQGDGYGYTF,TGCGCCAGCAGCTTCCAGGGGGACGGCTATGGCTACACCTTC
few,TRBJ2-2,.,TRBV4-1,CASSQGAGTYTGELFF,TGCGCCAGCAGCCAAGGGGCAGGGACCTACACCGGGGAGCTGTTTTTT
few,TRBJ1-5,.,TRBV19,CASSLRGQQDQPQHF,TGTGCCAGTAGTTTGCGGGGGCAACAGGATCAGCCCCAGCATTTT
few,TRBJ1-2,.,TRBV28,CASSDSYGYTF,TGTGCCAGCAGTGACTCATATGGCTACACCTTC
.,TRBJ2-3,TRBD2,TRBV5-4,CASSWKAGGLTDTQYF,TGTGCCAGCAGTTGGAAAGCGGGGGGTCTTACAGATACGCAGTATTTT
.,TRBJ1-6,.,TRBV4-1,CASSQVGPGNSPLHF,TGCGCCAGCAGCCAAGTAGGTCCCGGGAATTCACCCCTCCACTTT
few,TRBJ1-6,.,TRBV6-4,CASREGTRGSPLHF,TGTGCCAGCAGGGAAGGGACTCGGGGGTCACCCCTCCACTTT
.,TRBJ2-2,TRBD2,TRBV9,CASCRGEPGELFF,TGTGCCAGCTGCCGGGGGGAACCCGGGGAGCTGTTTTTT
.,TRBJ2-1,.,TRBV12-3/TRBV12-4,CASRRGSNEQFF,TGTGCCAGCAGAAGGGGGTCCAATGAGCAGTTCTTC
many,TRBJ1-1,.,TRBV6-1,CASSSPGSSRGAFF,TGTGCCAGCAGTTCTCCCGGGTCCTCCAGAGGGGCTTTCTTT
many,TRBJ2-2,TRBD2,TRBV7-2,CAIDGGGGPTGELFF,TGTGCCATCGATGGGGGCGGGGGGCCAACCGGGGAGCTGTTTTTT
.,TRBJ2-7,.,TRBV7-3,CASSLSSSREQYF,TGTGCCAGCAGCTTAAGTAGCTCCCGCGAGCAGTACTTC
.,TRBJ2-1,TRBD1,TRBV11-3,CASSWGQGAHNEQFF,TGTGCCAGCAGCTGGGGACAGGGGGCTCACAATGAGCAGTTCTTC
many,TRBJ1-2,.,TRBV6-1,CATLRGSHGYTF,TGTGCCACCCTAAGGGGATCCCATGGCTACACCTTC
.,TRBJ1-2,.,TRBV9,CASSSGRPGYTF,TGTGCCAGCAGCTCAGGGCGTCCTGGCTACACCTTC
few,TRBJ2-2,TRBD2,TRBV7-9,CASSSTSGENTGELFF,TGTGCCAGCAGCTCGACTAGCGGGGAGAACACCGGGGAGCTGTTTTTT
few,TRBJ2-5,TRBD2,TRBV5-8,CASSAGGAGGETQYF,TGTGCCAGCAGCGCCGGGGGGGCCGGGGGAGAGACCCAGTACTTC
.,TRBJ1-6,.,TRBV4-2,CASSQDKVGAYNSPLHF,TGTGCCAGCAGCCAAGATAAGGTGGGGGCTTATAATTCACCCCTCCACTTT
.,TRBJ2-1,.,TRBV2,CASSPDIGNEQFF,TGTGCCAGCAGTCCCGACATCGGCAATGAGCAGTTCTTC
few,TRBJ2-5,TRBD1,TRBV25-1,CASSDPETGAGETQYF,TGTGCCAGCAGTGACCCAGAGACAGGGGCGGGGGAGACCCAGTACTTC
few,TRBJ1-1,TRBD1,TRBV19,CASRGDSFSTEAFF,TGTGCCAGTAGGGGGGACAGTTTTTCCACTGAAGCTTTCTTT
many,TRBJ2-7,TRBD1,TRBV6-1,CASSATWDRGNEQYF,TGTGCCAGCAGCGCCACCTGGGACAGGGGGAACGAGCAGTACTTC
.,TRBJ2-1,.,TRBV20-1,CSARAGTEYNEQFF,TGCAGTGCTAGAGCGGGGACTGAATACAATGAGCAGTTCTTC
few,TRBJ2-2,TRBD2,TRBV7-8,CASSLRRGGLDTGELFF,TGTGCCAGCAGCTTACGGCGGGGGGGCCTCGACACCGGGGAGCTGTTTTTT
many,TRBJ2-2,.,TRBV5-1,CASSLVQPGELFF,TGCGCCAGCAGCTTGGTGCAACCCGGGGAGCTGTTTTTT
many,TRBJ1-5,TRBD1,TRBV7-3,CASSETRQGAIQPQHF,TGTGCCAGCAGCGAAACCCGACAGGGGGCCATCCAGCCCCAGCATTTT
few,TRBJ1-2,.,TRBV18,CASSPFESGTNYGYTF,TGTGCCAGCTCACCATTTGAATCAGGGACTAACTATGGCTACACCTTC
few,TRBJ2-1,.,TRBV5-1,CASSLTTTGNFFDEQFF,TGCGCCAGCAGCCTGACGACCACAGGGAACTTTTTCGATGAGCAGTTCTTC
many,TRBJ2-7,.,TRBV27,CASSLWRRSYEQYF,TGTGCCAGCAGTTTGTGGAGGAGATCCTACGAGCAGTACTTC
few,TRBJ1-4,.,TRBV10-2,CASENEKLFF,TGCGCCAGCGAGAATGAAAAACTGTTTTTT
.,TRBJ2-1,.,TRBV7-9,CASSRRDGAYNEQFF,TGTGCCAGCAGCCGGAGGGACGGAGCCTACAATGAGCAGTTCTTC
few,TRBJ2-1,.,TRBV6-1,CASNSLGGYNEQFF,TGTGCCAGCAACTCCTTAGGGGGATACAATGAGCAGTTCTTC
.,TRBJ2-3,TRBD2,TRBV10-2,CASQLAGGQDTQYF,TGCGCCAGCCAATTAGCGGGGGGTCAGGATACGCAGTATTTT
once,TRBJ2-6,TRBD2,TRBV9,CASSTSRAGGPGANVLTF,TGTGCCAGCAGCACGAGCCGGGCGGGGGGGCCTGGGGCCAACGTCCTGACTTTC
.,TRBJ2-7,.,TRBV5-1,CASSRGGPKYEQYF,TGTGCCAGCAGCCGTGGGGGTCCGAAATACGAGCAGTACTTC
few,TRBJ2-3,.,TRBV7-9,CASSFQTGGTTDTQYF,TGTGCCAGCAGCTTCCAGACAGGCGGTACCACAGATACGCAGTATTTT
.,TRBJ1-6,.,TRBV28,CASSFSSYNSPLHF,TGTGCCAGCAGTTTCAGTTCTTATAATTCACCCCTCCACTTT
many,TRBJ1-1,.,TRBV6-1,CASMKAMNTEAFF,TGTGCCAGCATGAAGGCGATGAACACTGAAGCTTTCTTT
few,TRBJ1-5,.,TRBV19,CASSIFRDQGHQPQHF,TGTGCCAGTAGTATATTTCGGGATCAGGGTCATCAGCCCCAGCATTTT
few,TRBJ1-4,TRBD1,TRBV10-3,CAISESGTENEKLFF,TGTGCCATCAGTGAGTCCGGGACAGAGAATGAAAAACTGTTTTTT
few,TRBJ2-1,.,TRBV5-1,CASSVGPEGYEQFF,TGCGCCAGCAGCGTGGGACCAGAAGGTTATGAGCAGTTCTTC
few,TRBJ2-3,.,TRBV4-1,CASSQVLATDTQYF,TGCGCCAGCAGCCAAGTTCTCGCCACAGATACGCAGTATTTT
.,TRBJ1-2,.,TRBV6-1,CASSRPRQPDGYTF,TGTGCCAGCAGTCGACCCAGACAGCCTGATGGCTACACCTTC